This T cell receptor beta chain was identified during a study of low-dose radiotherapy and immunotherapy resistance in tumors. As for the study in general: Every two weeks, one day ahead of radiation and immunotherapy, cyclophosphamide 200 mg/m2 was given (intravenously).

By sample fraction, this clonotype is medium-sized. Trimming removed 3 bases from V and 4 bases from J; junction bases left unmatched: 4. This CDR3 spans 14 amino acids. Germline CDR1 is LGHNA and CDR2 is YNFKEQ. cDNA synthesis used a TRAV/TRBV-specific primer set for both chains. With a constant-region primer and a V-primer adapter, TCRs were subjected to roughly 20 PCR cycles of amplification. A single record per CDR3 protein comes from TCRdb applying MiXCR to the reads. Here the sample spans around 64,000 distinct CDR3 sequences, 26% being singletons. Indicated time point: before trial treatment. Advanced solid tumors lacking tumor-infiltrating lymphocytes were present in eligible patients.

This receptor was obtained from a male donor with rectosigmoid adenocarcinoma. The material was PBMCs, obtained before treatment. This sequence joins TRBV4-2 and TRBJ1-1; 8 positions agree with TRBD1. CDR3 DNA: TGTGCCAGCAGCCAGGACAGGGAGGGCACTGAAGCTTTCTTT. This sequence encodes CASSQDREGTEAFF.